Listed here are 16 T cell receptor beta chains from one sample, sequenced in a study of vaccination and CD4 T cells after COVID-19. Time point denoted: late sampling 161 to 241 days after vaccination in three convalescent patients. Via MiXCR, TCRdb re-called the PCR reads, giving one row per CDR3 protein. The sample comprises some 33,000 distinct CDR3 sequences, 36% of which are singletons, and approximately 5% rests with the top ten. The sequencing used CD4+ T cells from blood, collected about 7 months after SARS-CoV-2 vaccination. Source of these receptors: a human donor who had recovered from COVID-19.

The genes are TRBV6-5 and TRBJ2-2; TRBD2 might be the D (5 bases). Germline lookup yields CDR1 MNHEY and CDR2 SVGAGI. V dropped 0 bases and J dropped 3 bases, with 5 bases sitting between them. The CDR3 is 14 residues long. The CDR3 DNA reads TGTGCCAGCAGTTACTCGAGGGACACCGGGGAGCTGTTTTTT. Translating it yields CASSYSRDTGELFF.

This clonotype was seen more than once but under ten times. CDR3 region: CSAAGSSYEQYF. The CDR3 DNA sequence: TGCAGCGCTGCGGGAAGCTCCTACGAGCAGTACTTC. J is TRBJ2-7 and V is TRBV20-1; perhaps TRBD2 as D (6 bases). The CDR3 extends over 12 amino acids. The germline V gene has CDR1 DFQATT and CDR2 SNEGSKA (reference sequence).

This clonotype came up a few times. The V and J genes are TRBV20-1 and TRBJ1-1; TRBD1 might be the D (5 bases). Germline CDR1 and CDR2: DFQATT and SNEGSKA (reference sequence). The CDR3 has 14 residues. V was clipped by 2 bases and J by 4 bases, with 14 bases between them. The chain's CDR3 is CSARWGDGVTEAFF. The CDR3 bases are TGCAGTGCTAGATGGGGGGACGGGGTCACTGAAGCTTTCTTT.

The chain employs TRBV28 and TRBJ1-2; D may be TRBD1 (5 bases). The V end was cut by 9 bases, the J end by 1 base, with 18 bases between. CDR1 MDHEN and CDR2 SYDVKM come from the germline V gene. The CDR3 spans 15 residues. CDR3 loop: CASSTALLINYGYTF. CDR3 DNA: TGTGCCAGTTCGACAGCTCTTCTGATTAACTATGGCTACACCTTC.

The V gene is TRBV20-1, the J gene TRBJ2-7; 7 nucleotides line up with TRBD2. The CDR3 loop spans 14 amino acids. Germline V gene data show CDR1 as DFQATT and CDR2 as SNEGSKA (reference sequence). V lost 0 bases, J lost 1 base, and 3 bases stayed unmatched. CDR3 region: CSARDQRGSYEQYF. DNA for the CDR3: TGCAGTGCTAGAGATCAGCGGGGTTCCTACGAGCAGTACTTC.

Only a few counts were recorded for this clonotype. Here the CDR3 reads CASSLSGLAGSLGGSQFF. CDR3 coding DNA: TGTGCCAGCAGCTTAAGCGGACTAGCGGGATCGCTGGGTGGTTCTCAGTTCTTC. The chain combines TRBV7-3 with TRBJ2-1, with 12 bases aligning to TRBD2. CDR3 length: 18 amino acids. J lost 13 bases, V lost 1 base, and 17 bases had no gene match. The germline gives CDR1 SGHTA, CDR2 FQGTGA.

There are a few counts of this clonotype. This chain joins TRBV7-2 and TRBJ2-2, with TRBD2 as a possible D gene (7 bases). Germline CDR1 and CDR2: SGHTA and FQGNSA. The CDR3 runs to 17 residues. V dropped 5 bases and J dropped 4 bases, with 20 bases sitting between them. CDR3 residues: CASSPQGGGSGTGELFF. The CDR3 nucleotides are TGTGCCAGCAGCCCGCAGGGAGGGGGTAGCGGCACCGGGGAGCTGTTTTTT. Complete variable domain (other parts from reference TRBV7-2 and TRBJ2-2): GAGVSQSPSNKVTEKGKDVELRCDPISGHTALYWYRQSLGQGLEFLIYFQGNSAPDKSGLPSDRFSAERTGGSVSTLTIQRTQQEDSAVYLCASSPQGGGSGTGELFFGEGSRLTVL.

This clonotype occurred a few times. This chain uses TRBV6-1 with TRBJ2-3; 7 bases agree with TRBD2. The CDR3 extends over 17 amino acids. Trimming removed 2 bases from V and 5 bases from J; junction bases left unmatched: 13. Germline loops: CDR1 MNHNS, CDR2 SASEGT. The CDR3 DNA reads TGTGCCAGCAGTGAATCGTGGGGGGGGGGGTGGGTAGATACGCAGTATTTT. This codes for CASSESWGGGWVDTQYF.

The V and J genes are TRBV18 and TRBJ1-5, with D possibly TRBD1 on 5 matching bases. This CDR3 has 14 amino acids. Germline CDR1 and CDR2: KGHSH and LQKENI. Between the trimmed V and J ends, which lost 2 bases and 6 bases, there was a span of 11 bases. The CDR3 spells CASSPAGYSQPQHF. The CDR3 nucleotides are TGTGCCAGCTCACCAGCAGGGTACTCTCAGCCCCAGCATTTT. Full variable domain (remainder filled in from reference TRBV18 and TRBJ1-5): NAGVMQNPRHLVRRRGQEARLRCSPMKGHSHVYWYRQLPEEGLKFMVYLQKENIIDESGMPKERFSAEFPKEGPSILRIQQVVRGDSAAYFCASSPAGYSQPQHFGDGTRLSIL.

This chain connects TRBV27 to TRBJ2-7, with TRBD2 as a possible D gene (5 bases). There are 15 residues in the CDR3. The V gene's germline CDR1 is MNHEY and CDR2 SMNVEV (reference sequence). V dropped 4 bases and J dropped 1 base, with 14 bases sitting between them. CDR3 in amino acids: CASSSRISVSYEQYF. The CDR3 nucleotides are TGTGCCAGCAGTTCGCGGATTAGCGTGTCCTACGAGCAGTACTTC.

This clonotype was counted only a few times. V is TRBV7-2 and J is TRBJ2-2; a possible D gene is TRBD2 (6 bases). This CDR3 is 14 amino acids long. CDR1 and CDR2 from the germline V gene are SGHTA and FQGNSA. Trimming removed 3 bases at V and 4 bases at J, with 9 bases between. The CDR3 protein is CASSFGGSTGELFF. For the CDR3, the DNA is TGTGCCAGCAGCTTCGGGGGATCCACCGGGGAGCTGTTTTTT.

This clonotype has more than one count but fewer than ten. The chain links TRBV19 to TRBJ1-5; 7 bases match TRBD1. Germline CDR1 reads LNHDA; CDR2 reads SQIVND (reference sequence). Trimming at V came to 4 bases and at J to 7 bases, leaving 7 bases not matched to a gene. This CDR3 is 14 amino acids long. The CDR3 DNA is TGTGCCAGTAGTAGGGGACAGATCAAGCAGCCCCAGCATTTT. It is translated as CASSRGQIKQPQHF.

In its sample, this clonotype was seen a few times. The genes are TRBV7-9 and TRBJ2-5; D is unclear. Trimming took 5 bases from V and 0 from J, leaving 16 bases between them. The CDR3 covers 16 residues. Germline lookup yields CDR1 SEHNR and CDR2 FQNEAQ (reference sequence). The chain's CDR3 is CASSKRPDPYQETQYF. As DNA, the CDR3 is TGTGCCAGCAGCAAGAGACCCGATCCATACCAAGAGACCCAGTACTTC.

The chain employs TRBV6-1 and TRBJ2-7; D unresolved. Germline CDR1 MNHNS, CDR2 SASEGT. This CDR3 contains 13 residues. The ends were cut back, 6 bases at V and 5 bases at J, with 14 bases in the middle. The CDR3 sequence: CASSRTSRDEQYF. The DNA of the CDR3 is TGTGCCAGCAGCCGGACCTCCCGGGACGAGCAGTACTTC.

This clonotype has just a few counts. The V gene is TRBV20-1, the J gene TRBJ2-1; 8 bases line up with TRBD2. Trimming took 5 bases from V and 2 from J; bases not matched to a gene: 2. CDR3 length: 13 amino acids. Germline CDR1 is DFQATT and CDR2 is SNEGSKA (reference sequence). CDR3 residues: CSAFGRAYNEQFF. CDR3 DNA sequence: TGCAGTGCTTTCGGGAGGGCCTACAATGAGCAGTTCTTC.

The genes are TRBV27 and TRBJ1-2; 10 bases line up with TRBD1. The CDR3 totals 15 residues. V gave up 2 bases and J gave up 3 bases; unmatched junction bases: 3. CDR1 and CDR2 from the germline V gene are MNHEY and SMNVEV (reference sequence). CDR3 sequence reads: CASSLVGQGDYGYTF. Here the CDR3 DNA reads TGTGCCAGCAGTTTAGTTGGACAGGGGGACTATGGCTACACCTTC.